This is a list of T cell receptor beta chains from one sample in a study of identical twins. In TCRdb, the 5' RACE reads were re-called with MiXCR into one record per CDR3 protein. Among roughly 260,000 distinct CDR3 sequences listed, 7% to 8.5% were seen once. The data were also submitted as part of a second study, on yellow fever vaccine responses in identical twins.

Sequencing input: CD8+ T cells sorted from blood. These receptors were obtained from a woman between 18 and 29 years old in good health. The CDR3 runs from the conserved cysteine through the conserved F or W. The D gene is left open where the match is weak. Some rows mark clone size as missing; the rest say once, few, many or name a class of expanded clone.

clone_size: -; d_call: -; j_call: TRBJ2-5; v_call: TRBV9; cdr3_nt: TGTGCCAGCAGCCTCCCCCGTGAGGGATACCAAGAGACCCAGTACTTC; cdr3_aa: CASSLPREGYQETQYF
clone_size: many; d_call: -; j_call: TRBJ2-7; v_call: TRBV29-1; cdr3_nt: TGCAGCGCCATTGACTCCTACGAGCAGTACTTC; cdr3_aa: CSAIDSYEQYF
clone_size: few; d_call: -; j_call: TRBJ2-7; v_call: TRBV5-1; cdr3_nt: TGCGCCAGCAGCTGGACGGGACCCACCTCCTACGAGCAGTACTTC; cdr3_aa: CASSWTGPTSYEQYF
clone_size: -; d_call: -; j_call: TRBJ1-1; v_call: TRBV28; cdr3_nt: TGTGCCAGCAGTTTCCGGATGACAAACACTGAAGCTTTCTTT; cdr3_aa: CASSFRMTNTEAFF
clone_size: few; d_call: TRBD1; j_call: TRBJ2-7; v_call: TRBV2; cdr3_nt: TGTGCCAGCAGGACAGGACAGGGGGGAGCCTACGAGCAGTACTTC; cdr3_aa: CASRTGQGGAYEQYF
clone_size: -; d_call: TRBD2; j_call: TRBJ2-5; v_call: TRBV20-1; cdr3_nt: TGCAGTGCTAGCCCCTGGGACTATGGGCGAGAGACCCAGTACTTC; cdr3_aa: CSASPWDYGRETQYF
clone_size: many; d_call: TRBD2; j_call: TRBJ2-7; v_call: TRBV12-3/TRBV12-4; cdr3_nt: TGTGCCAGCAGTCCTAGCGGGATCGTCCACGAGCAGTACTTC; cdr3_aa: CASSPSGIVHEQYF
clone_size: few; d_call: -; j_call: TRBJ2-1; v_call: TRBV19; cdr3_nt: TGTGCCACGGGAGAAGGAAACTCCTACAATGAGCAGTTCTTC; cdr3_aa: CATGEGNSYNEQFF
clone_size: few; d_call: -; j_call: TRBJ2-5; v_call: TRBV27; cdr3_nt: TGTGCCAGCAGTTTGGGAGGGGGTCACCAAGAGACCCAGTACTTC; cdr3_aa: CASSLGGGHQETQYF
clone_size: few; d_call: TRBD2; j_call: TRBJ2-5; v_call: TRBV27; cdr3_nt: TGTGCCAGCCGGGGGGGCCCCGGGACCCAGTACTTC; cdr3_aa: CASRGGPGTQYF
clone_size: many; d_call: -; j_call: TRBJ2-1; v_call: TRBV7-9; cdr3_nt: TGTGCCAGCAGCAACCGGGAGTACAATGAGCAGTTCTTC; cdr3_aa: CASSNREYNEQFF
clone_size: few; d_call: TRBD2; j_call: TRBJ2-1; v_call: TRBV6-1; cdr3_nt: TGTGCCAGCAGCACTAGCGCCAGCTCCTACAATGAGCAGTTCTTC; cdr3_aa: CASSTSASSYNEQFF
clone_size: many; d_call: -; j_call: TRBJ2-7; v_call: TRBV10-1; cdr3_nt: TGCGCCAGCAGTGACGGCTACGAGCAGTACTTC; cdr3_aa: CASSDGYEQYF
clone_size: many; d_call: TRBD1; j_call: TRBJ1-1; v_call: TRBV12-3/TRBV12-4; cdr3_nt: TGTGCCAGCAGCACAGGGGCTGAAGCTTTCTTT; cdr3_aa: CASSTGAEAFF
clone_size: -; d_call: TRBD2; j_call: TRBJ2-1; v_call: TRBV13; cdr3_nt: TGTGCCAGCAGCGACGGGGGGGATACCTACAATGAGCAGTTCTTC; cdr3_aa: CASSDGGDTYNEQFF
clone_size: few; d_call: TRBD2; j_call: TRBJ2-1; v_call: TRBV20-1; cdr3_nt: TGCAGTGCTAGAGATCCAAACCCACTAGCGGGAGGTCGTGTAGGGTCCTACAATGAGCAGTTCTTC; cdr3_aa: CSARDPNPLAGGRVGSYNEQFF
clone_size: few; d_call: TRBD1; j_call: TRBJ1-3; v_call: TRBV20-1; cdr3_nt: TGCAGCCCCCGCCGATGGACAGGGGGCTCTGGAAACACCATATATTTT; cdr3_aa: CSPRRWTGGSGNTIYF
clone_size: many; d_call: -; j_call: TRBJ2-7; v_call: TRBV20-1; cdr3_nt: TGCAGTGCTAGATTCCCCCGGGATCAGGTACCCTACGAGCAGTACTTC; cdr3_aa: CSARFPRDQVPYEQYF